One sample yielded the 21 T cell receptor beta chains listed below, sequenced in a study of blood T cell repertoires in COVID-19. The repertoire was sequenced with immunoSEQ multiplex PCR; TCRdb's copy has only in-frame clones and lacks some. The repertoire holds under 200,000 clones, with 84% as singletons. Specimen: peripheral blood. These receptors originate from a woman in her 70s with COVID-19, enrolled during active disease.

Written as DNA, the CDR3 is TGCGCCAGCAGGGACAGTTCGAACACTGAAGCTTTCTTT. It translates to CASRDSSNTEAFF. The genes are TRBV10-2 and TRBJ1-1; D is possibly TRBD1 (6 bases). V lost 6 bases, J lost 1 base, and 9 bases lay in between. Germline V lookup: CDR1 WSHSY, CDR2 SAAADI. The CDR3 consists of 13 residues.

The V and J genes are TRBV6-5 and TRBJ2-7; 12 bases agree with TRBD2. The CDR3 is made up of 14 amino acids. Germline lookup yields CDR1 MNHEY and CDR2 SVGAGI. V shed 5 bases and J 7 bases; nucleotides not matched to a gene: 6. The CDR3, as DNA: TGTGCCAGCAGTACTAGCGGGAGGTTATGGGAGCAGTACTTC. It encodes CASSTSGRLWEQYF.

The J gene is TRBJ1-2, the V gene TRBV6-2 or TRBV6-3; TRBD1 agrees at 7 bases. The V and J ends lost 6 bases and 1 base, in that order; junction bases with no gene match: 8. This CDR3 has 15 amino acids. Germline V gene data show CDR1 as MNHEY and CDR2 as SVGEGT. The CDR3 sequence is CASSPGQRNNYGYTF. CDR3 in DNA: TGTGCCAGCAGCCCGGGACAGCGAAATAACTATGGCTACACCTTC.

The chain recombines TRBV4-2 with TRBJ1-1; no firm D call. The CDR3 totals 16 residues. The V and J ends lost 1 base and 1 base respectively, with 13 bases between them. Germline CDR1 LGHNA, CDR2 YNFKEQ. The CDR3 spells CASSQARRARNTEAFF. DNA of the CDR3: TGTGCCAGCAGCCAAGCGAGGAGGGCGAGGAACACTGAAGCTTTCTTT.

V usage is TRBV29-1 and J usage is TRBJ1-2, with 7 bases identical to TRBD1. The CDR3 consists of 13 residues. Germline V gene sequence: CDR1 SQVTM, CDR2 ANQGSEA. V was clipped by 7 bases and J by 7 bases; unmatched bases: 12. The CDR3 spells CSASTQTGTGYTF. The CDR3 DNA reads TGCAGCGCCTCGACCCAGACAGGGACTGGCTACACCTTC.

This clone has at least ten counts. The V call is TRBV2, the J call TRBJ1-3; TRBD1 matches 8 bases. Germline CDR1 SNHLY, CDR2 FYNNEI. The length of the CDR3 is 15 residues. Trimming at V came to 6 bases and at J to 7 bases, leaving 11 bases not matched to a gene. CDR3 protein: CASSTTGGIGNTIYF. The DNA of the CDR3 is TGTGCCAGCAGCACCACAGGGGGTATTGGGAACACCATATATTTT.

V and J are TRBV6-5 and TRBJ1-1, with a possible D match to TRBD1 (6 bases). Germline V gene sequence: CDR1 MNHEY, CDR2 SVGAGI. Trimming stripped 6 bases from V and 7 bases from J, with 12 bases between. This CDR3 is 12 amino acids long. The CDR3 region has the DNA TGTGCCAGCAGCCGAGCAGGGGTTGAAGCTTTCTTT. Protein product: CASSRAGVEAFF.

This clone was counted a single time. A much more abundant neighbour one base away suggests this may be a read error. CDR3 sequence (DNA): TGTGCCAGCAGCTTTAGCTCCTACAATGAGCAGTTCTTC. It specifies CASSFSSYNEQFF. This chain connects TRBV7-3 to TRBJ2-1; no clear D. V was clipped by 3 bases and J by 0 bases, with 3 bases between them. Germline V gene lookup returns CDR1 SGHTA and CDR2 FQGTGA. This CDR3 has 13 amino acids. Drawing the rest from reference TRBV7-3 and TRBJ2-1, the complete variable domain is GAGVSQTPSNKVTEKGKYVELRCDPISGHTALYWYRQSLGQGPEFLIYFQGTGAADDSGLPNDRFFAVRPEGSVSTLKIQRTERGDSAVYLCASSFSSYNEQFFGPGTRLTVL.

The chain couples TRBV7-3 to TRBJ2-3; the match to TRBD1 covers 10 bases. The length of the CDR3 is 16 residues. Germline V gene data show CDR1 as SGHTA and CDR2 as FQGTGA. V gave up 5 bases and J gave up 3 bases; unmatched junction bases: 8. The DNA for the CDR3 is TGTGCCAGCAGCCCCGGACAGGGGGGAGGTACAGATACGCAGTATTTT. Translation: CASSPGQGGGTDTQYF.

The chain has TRBV28 and TRBJ1-2; TRBD1 agrees at 8 bases. V lost 11 bases and J lost 8; bases outside the gene matches: 7. This CDR3 has 11 residues. The germline gives CDR1 MDHEN, CDR2 SYDVKM. The chain's CDR3 is CAARGLGGYTF. In DNA form, the CDR3 reads TGTGCCGCCAGGGGGCTGGGGGGCTACACCTTC.

The rearrangement uses TRBV5-4 and TRBJ2-7; 8 bases agree with TRBD2. The CDR3 consists of 16 residues. J was trimmed by 2 bases and V by 2 bases; bases with no gene match: 9. In germline, CDR1 is SGHNT, CDR2 YYREEE (reference sequence). The CDR3 DNA reads TGTGCCAGCAGCTTTTGGGTCCGCGGGGGGCCCTACGAGCAGTACGTC. It yields the protein CASSFWVRGGPYEQYV.

This clone was detected only once. The CDR3 loop reads CASTAQGTYGYTF. The CDR3 bases are TGTGCCAGTACCGCACAGGGAACCTATGGCTACACCTTC. The chain employs TRBV19 and TRBJ1-2; TRBD1 is a possible D gene (6 bases). CDR3 size: 13 residues. Trimming pared 7 bases from V and 4 bases from J, leaving 13 bases between. Germline-derived CDR1 and CDR2 are LNHDA and SQIVND (reference sequence). Filled out from reference TRBV19 and TRBJ1-2, the complete variable domain reads DGGITQSPKYLFRKEGQNVTLSCEQNLNHDAMYWYRQDPGQGLRLIYYSQIVNDFQKGDIAEGYSVSREKKESFPLTVTSAQKNPTAFYLCASTAQGTYGYTFGSGTRLTVV.

The chain couples TRBV24-1 to TRBJ1-5; 7 bases are shared with TRBD1. Per the germline V gene, CDR1 is KGHDR and CDR2 is SFDVKD. The V and J ends lost 4 bases and 2 bases, in that order; junction bases with no gene match: 13. The CDR3 is 18 amino acids. In DNA form, the CDR3 reads TGTGCCACCAGTGAGGGGGCAGGGGGGATTGGAGGCAATCAGCCCCAGCATTTT. It specifies CATSEGAGGIGGNQPQHF.

Here the CDR3 DNA reads TGCGCCAGCAGCCCGACAGGTAACACTGAAGCTTTCTTT. Encoded protein: CASSPTGNTEAFF. The J gene is TRBJ1-1, the V gene TRBV5-1, with D maybe TRBD1 (6 bases). The CDR3 is 13 amino acids. CDR1 SGHRS and CDR2 YFSETQ come from the germline V gene. Trimming shortened V by 4 bases and J by 2 bases, and 9 bases separated the two germline ends.

V gene TRBV19 combines with J gene TRBJ1-1; TRBD1 is a possible D gene (6 bases). Trimming left V 5 bases short and J 1 base short, with 11 bases between. Looked up from germline, CDR1 is LNHDA and CDR2 is SQIVND (reference sequence). CDR3 length: 14 amino acids. CDR3 DNA sequence: TGTGCCAGTAGTCCCCAGGGGTGGAACACTGAAGCTTTCTTT. Translated, it gives CASSPQGWNTEAFF.

The chain employs TRBV28 and TRBJ1-5; 10 positions agree with TRBD1. Germline lookup yields CDR1 MDHEN and CDR2 SYDVKM. Germline trimming cut 6 bases from V and 4 bases from J; bases unmatched to any gene: 3. CDR3 length equals 14 residues. The CDR3 loop is CASRGQGWNQPQHF. The DNA of the CDR3 is TGTGCCAGCAGGGGACAGGGGTGGAATCAGCCCCAGCATTTT.

This clone occurred once. The V call is TRBV5-1, the J call TRBJ2-2, with D perhaps matching TRBD2 (6 bases). The CDR3 covers 15 residues. V shed 4 bases and J shed 0 bases, with 10 bases lying between them. Germline assignment: CDR1 SGHRS and CDR2 YFSETQ. The CDR3 region has the DNA TGCGCCAGCAGCGGTGGAGGGACGAACACCGGGGAGCTGTTTTTT. Translation: CASSGGGTNTGELFF.

The J gene is TRBJ2-1, the V gene TRBV20-1, with a weak D call TRBD2 (5 bases). The V end lost 3 bases, the J end lost 7 bases, and 10 bases lay between the germline ends. The CDR3 spans 12 residues. The V gene's germline CDR1 is DFQATT and CDR2 SNEGSKA (reference sequence). The CDR3: CSASQDLNEQFF. CDR3 sequence (DNA): TGCAGTGCTAGTCAGGACTTGAATGAGCAGTTCTTC.

V usage is TRBV4-2 and J usage is TRBJ1-4; a possible D gene is TRBD1 (5 bases). The V gene lost 0 bases and the J gene lost 6 bases, with 11 bases spanning the gap. The CDR3 sequence is 15 residues long. The V gene's germline CDR1 is LGHNA and CDR2 YNFKEQ. CDR3 in amino acids: CASSQDLGGDEKLFF. CDR3 coding DNA: TGTGCCAGCAGCCAAGATTTGGGGGGAGATGAAAAACTGTTTTTT.

V usage is TRBV6-2 or TRBV6-3 and J usage is TRBJ2-1, with a weak D call TRBD2 (6 bases). CDR1 and CDR2 from the germline V gene are MNHEY and SVGEGT. The CDR3 extends over 15 amino acids. Trimming took 3 bases from V and 3 from J, leaving 12 bases between them. CDR3 DNA sequence: TGTGCCAGCAGTTATATCGGGGGAAACTACAATGAGCAGTTCTTC. Its translation is CASSYIGGNYNEQFF.

A single count supports this clone. The chain carries TRBV3-1 (or the pseudogene TRBV3-2) and TRBJ1-1, with TRBD1 as a possible D gene (5 bases). The ends were cut back, 6 bases at V and 2 bases at J, with 10 bases in the middle. Germline V gives CDR1 LGHDT, CDR2 YNNKEL (reference sequence). This CDR3 has 13 amino acids. DNA for the CDR3: TGTGCCAGCAGTAGCACAGGTAACACTGAAGCTTTCTTT. It is translated as CASSSTGNTEAFF.